The present TCR beta chain was sequenced within a study of T-cell memory formation after mild COVID-19 (dated by TCRdb to the early 2020s). Notes on the research overall: TCR sequence clusters from the two donors were found to be largely donor specific. In a couple of donors, T-cell clones that expanded and contracted after mild COVID-19 were tracked by sequencing TCRalpha and TCRbeta repertoires over time. Two young, previously healthy adult volunteers, one female and one male, were included in the cohort.

The reads were generated on an Illumina NovaSeq 6000. TCRalpha and TCRbeta cDNA libraries were built by 5'RACE with constant-segment primers, adding sample barcodes and unique molecular identifiers. Trizol reagent was used to extract RNA from every sample. Amplification of the libraries took two PCR steps, and the second step added a second sample barcode plus Illumina TruSeq adapters. Sequencing of the libraries was done on an Illumina NovaSeq, producing 2 x 150 bp paired-end reads. The paper's processing steps were these. Reads were demultiplexed and collapsed into UMI-guided consensus sequences with migec v1.2.7. Using mixcr v2.1.11, UMI consensuses were aligned to TRA and TRB V and J templates and then assembled into clonotypes. Expanded or contracted clonotypes were those called significant by both edgeR and NoisET, with noise models trained on biological replicates. For edgeR calls, the cutoffs were a false discovery rate-adjusted p below 0.01 and a log2 fold-change threshold of 1. PCA with hierarchical clustering of max-normalized trajectories of the 1000 most abundant clonotypes was used as exploratory dynamics analysis. Each responding clone was given a CD4 or CD8 phenotype based on the CD4+ and CD8+ repertoires, which had been sequenced separately. The raw public reads went through TCRdb reprocessing: fastp at Q25, MiXCR clone calling, in-frame beta chains kept. Every distinct CDR3 protein forms one entry, paired with its most common genes and DNA. The V and J calls shown here were made by TCRdb, not taken from the authors' results. Within this sample are around 310,000 distinct CDR3 sequences, with more than 15% of them counted one time only. Together, the top ten hold about 22% of the sample.

In this sample, this clonotype turned up a few times. Its binding antigen is unknown. Base qualities are missing; no much larger clone stands one base away. Ficoll-Paque density gradient centrifugation was used to isolate PBMCs. Taken from the germline V gene, the CDR1 and CDR2 loops are SQVTM and ANQGSEA. The trim is 2 bases for V and 1 base for J, with a gap of 5 bases between the germline ends. Reading from cysteine to phenylalanine, the CDR3 counts 13 amino acids. Just the 39-base CDR3 DNA is kept, in frame starting at base 1. What the authors observed across the whole study: SARS-CoV-2 specificity of the second-wave clones peaking on day 37 was not confirmed. Some responding clones were detected in pre-infection memory, suggesting pre-existing cross-reactive memory T cells joined the SARS-CoV-2 response. The study included only a couple of mild cases, and larger cohorts that include severe cases with pre-infection samples were judged to be necessary. Clones that contracted from day 15 to 85 showed balanced CD4/CD8 phenotypes, whereas a second wave of clones that expanded from day 15 to 37 leaned towards CD4+. Contracting CD4+ clones were located mainly in the CM and EM memory subsets, whereas CD8+ clones were found to be enriched in EMRA.

The clonotype originates from a man in his late teens or twenties who had mild COVID-19 (a few samples of this study predate the infection). The sample titles of this study are shuffled in the database, so cell type and time point are left out; the donor was told from shared clones. The specimen was PBMCs or a T cell subset sorted from them (not recorded which). Here the chain combines TRBV29-1 and TRBJ2-2, with a weak D call of TRBD1 (5 bases match). The sequenced DNA is TGCAGCGTTGAAACAGGGAACACCGGGGAGCTGTTTTTT. It translates as CSVETGNTGELFF.